Below are 21 T cell receptor beta chains sequenced from a single sample in a study of beta chain features in type 1 diabetes. Expressed TCRB transcripts were sequenced because the isolated RNA had all been reverse transcribed beforehand. Generated by immunoSEQ multiplex PCR, the TCRdb table keeps only in-frame clones and is missing some. Here the sample spans fewer than 550,000 clones, more than 9.5% being singletons. The sequenced sample consisted of naive CD4+ T cells from blood. Source of these receptors: a woman between 18 and 29 years old in good health.

In its sample, this clone was seen a few times. The V and J genes are TRBV7-2 and TRBJ2-5; unclear D gene. V dropped 5 bases and J dropped 5 bases, with 9 bases sitting between them. The CDR3 has 12 residues. Germline V gene sequence: CDR1 SGHTA, CDR2 FQGNSA. In DNA form, the CDR3 reads TGTGCCAGCAGCACCACCACGGAGACCCAGTACTTC. Translated: CASSTTTETQYF.

This chain links TRBV25-1 with TRBJ1-1; a weak D match, TRBD1 (6 bases). Trimming took off 2 bases at V and 5 bases at J, with 12 bases between the two ends. The CDR3 runs to 14 residues. Germline CDR1 and CDR2: MGHDK and SYGVNS. The CDR3 nucleotides read TGTGCCAGCAGTGAAAACCGGGACAAGACTGAAGCTTTCTTT. Its translation: CASSENRDKTEAFF.

The rearrangement links TRBV9 to TRBJ1-3, with TRBD1 matching 8 bases. The CDR3 is made up of 15 amino acids. Unmatched junction bases numbered 5, after V lost 2 bases and J lost 4 bases. CDR1 and CDR2 (germline): SGDLS, YYNGEE. The DNA for the CDR3 is TGTGCCAGCAGCGTCCGAACAGGGGGAGGAAACACCATATATTTT. Translating gives CASSVRTGGGNTIYF.

With regard to this clone: Other DNA sequences in the same sample also yield this CDR3. This chain joins TRBV29-1 and TRBJ2-7, with D possibly TRBD2 on 7 matching bases. V was cut by 5 bases and J by 2 bases, with 13 bases left in between. The CDR3 has 13 amino acids. From germline, CDR1 is SQVTM and CDR2 ANQGSEA. The CDR3 nucleotides are TGCAGCGTTAAACAGGGAGGGGCCTACGAGCAGTACTTC. Translating it yields CSVKQGGAYEQYF.

This clone was counted only a few times. The chain links TRBV7-9 to TRBJ2-2; D remains unclear. Looked up from germline, CDR1 is SEHNR and CDR2 is FQNEAQ (reference sequence). With 5 bases removed from V and 8 bases from J, the gap between germline ends came to 12 bases. The length of the CDR3 is 13 residues. CDR3 in amino acids: CASSVVASGELFF. CDR3 DNA: TGTGCCAGCAGCGTTGTCGCGTCGGGGGAGCTGTTTTTT.

This chain links TRBV5-1 with TRBJ2-5; D is perhaps TRBD1 or TRBD2 (5 bases each). Germline V gene data show CDR1 as SGHRS and CDR2 as YFSETQ. This CDR3 contains 15 residues. V was shortened by 3 bases and J by 1 base, with 13 bases between the two germline ends. Here the CDR3 reads CASSSDPGRQETQYF. DNA for the CDR3: TGCGCCAGCAGCTCAGATCCGGGACGCCAAGAGACCCAGTACTTC.

This clone has a handful of counts. V usage is TRBV25-1 and J usage is TRBJ1-4, with no clear D. The CDR3 covers 13 residues. From germline, CDR1 is MGHDK and CDR2 SYGVNS. Trimming pared 5 bases from V and 5 bases from J, leaving 9 bases between. CDR3 sequence: CASSPRLNEKLFF. Written as DNA, the CDR3 is TGTGCCAGCAGTCCCAGGCTAAATGAAAAACTGTTTTTT.

V gene TRBV6-5 combines with J gene TRBJ2-7; TRBD2 agrees at 8 bases. The CDR3 length is 14 residues. V trimming: 3 bases; J trimming: 3 bases; junction bases outside the gene matches: 4. CDR1 and CDR2 (germline): MNHEY, SVGAGI. The CDR3 loop reads CASSYTSGYYEQYF. CDR3 sequence (DNA): TGTGCCAGCAGTTATACTAGCGGATACTACGAGCAGTACTTC.

The rearrangement links TRBV5-4 to TRBJ2-7; 7 bases are shared with TRBD2. This CDR3 is 14 amino acids long. V lost 0 bases and J lost 5; bases outside the gene matches: 5. Looked up from germline, CDR1 is SGHNT and CDR2 is YYREEE (reference sequence). This CDR3 is CASSLVGGRDEQYV. CDR3 DNA sequence: TGTGCCAGCAGCTTGGTTGGGGGGAGGGACGAGCAGTACGTC.

This chain joins TRBV7-9 and TRBJ2-7; 8 nucleotides line up with TRBD1. The V gene end was trimmed by 10 bases and the J gene end by 1 base; junction bases not matched to a gene: 6. CDR3 size: 13 residues. Germline CDR1 SEHNR, CDR2 FQNEAQ (reference sequence). The CDR3 DNA is TGTGCCACCGGGACAGGTCCTTCCTACGAGCAGTACTTC. Residues: CATGTGPSYEQYF.

The chain links TRBV15 to TRBJ2-3, with D perhaps matching TRBD2 (6 bases). The length of the CDR3 is 13 residues. Germline CDR1 is LNHNV and CDR2 is YYDKDF (reference sequence). V lost 0 bases to trimming and J lost 7 bases, with 8 bases between them. CDR3 sequence reads: CATSRERENTQYF. CDR3 DNA: TGTGCCACCAGCAGAGAACGGGAGAATACGCAGTATTTT.

This chain links TRBV5-6 with TRBJ2-4, with 7 bases lining up with TRBD2. The CDR3 has 16 amino acids. Germline CDR1 is SGHDT and CDR2 is YYEEEE. Trimming took 6 bases from V and 0 from J; bases not matched to a gene: 9. CDR3 nucleotides: TGTGCCAGCAACAGTCCAGGGAGGGGAGCCAAAAACATTCAGTACTTC. Encoded protein: CASNSPGRGAKNIQYF.

In regard to this clone: Other nucleotide sequences in the sample specify the same CDR3. CDR3 amino acids: CASSSGANVLTF. The CDR3 coding sequence is TGCGCCAGCAGCTCGGGGGCCAACGTCCTGACTTTC. The chain uses TRBV5-1 and TRBJ2-6; D is unresolved. From germline, CDR1 is SGHRS and CDR2 YFSETQ. The CDR3 is 12 amino acids. V dropped 3 bases and J dropped 4 bases, with 2 bases sitting between them.

This clone has more than one count but fewer than ten. The chain is built from TRBV19 and TRBJ2-4; D unresolved. Trimming pared 4 bases from V and 3 bases from J, leaving 10 bases between. Germline V lookup: CDR1 LNHDA, CDR2 SQIVND (reference sequence). The CDR3 spans 14 residues. DNA for the CDR3: TGTGCCAGTAGTACGGCTTTCGACAAAAACATTCAGTACTTC. Translating gives CASSTAFDKNIQYF.

This clone was picked up a small number of times. V gene TRBV23-1 combines with J gene TRBJ2-2, with D unclear. TRBV23-1 has ORF status, its function being uncertain. The CDR3 length is 14 residues. V gave up 8 bases and J gave up 5 bases, with 15 bases separating them. The CDR3 coding sequence is TGCGCCAGCCCTACGCCTTTCGGTACCGGGGAGCTGTTTTTT. Protein product: CASPTPFGTGELFF.

The V gene is TRBV6-5, the J gene TRBJ1-2, with D maybe TRBD1 (6 bases). The CDR3 runs 12 residues. The V end lost 11 bases, the J end lost 5 bases, and 15 bases lay between the germline ends. Germline V gene sequence: CDR1 MNHEY, CDR2 SVGAGI. CDR3 region: CAGWDNSYGYTF. The CDR3 DNA reads as TGTGCCGGGTGGGACAACTCATATGGCTACACCTTC.

The gene calls are TRBV18 and TRBJ2-5, with D perhaps matching TRBD2 (5 bases). There are 13 residues in the CDR3. Germline CDR1 and CDR2: KGHSH and LQKENI. The V gene lost 2 bases and the J gene lost 6 bases, with 10 bases spanning the gap. The CDR3, as DNA: TGTGCCAGCTCACCATACCGGGATCAGACCCAGTACTTC. Amino acids: CASSPYRDQTQYF.

The chain is built from TRBV5-1 and TRBJ2-3, with D maybe TRBD1 (5 bases). This CDR3 is 13 amino acids long. The ends were cut back, 6 bases at V and 2 bases at J, with 10 bases in the middle. Germline CDR1 and CDR2: SGHRS and YFSETQ. The CDR3 sequence is CASTTGITDTQYF. The CDR3 region has the DNA TGCGCCAGCACCACAGGAATCACAGATACGCAGTATTTT.

This clone is a singleton in its sample. At one end, the junction sequence differs from germline, possibly due to a read error. In the same sample, other DNA sequences code for this CDR3. The chain is built from TRBV7-8 and TRBJ2-5; 7 bases match TRBD2. Germline V gives CDR1 SGHVS, CDR2 FQNEAQ. The CDR3 is 16 amino acids. The CDR3: CASSLARLALRETQYF. The CDR3 DNA reads as TGTGCGAGCAGCTTAGCGAGACTAGCCCTCAGAGAGACCCAGTACTTC.

This clone was observed a few times. The rearrangement joins TRBV19 to TRBJ2-5, with 11 bases that match TRBD2. Looked up from germline, CDR1 is LNHDA and CDR2 is SQIVND (reference sequence). This CDR3 contains 14 residues. V dropped 6 bases and J dropped 7; count of bases not matched to a gene: 7. The CDR3 reads CASRVAGGPGTQYF. The CDR3, as DNA: TGTGCCAGTAGGGTAGCGGGAGGGCCGGGGACCCAGTACTTC.

This clone was counted only a few times. CDR3 sequence: CSAKDKFEQYV. In DNA, the CDR3 is TGCAGTGCCAAGGACAAGTTCGAGCAGTACGTC. This rearrangement joins TRBV20-1 to TRBJ2-7; tentative D call: TRBD1 (5 bases). This CDR3 has 11 residues. Germline loops: CDR1 DFQATT, CDR2 SNEGSKA (reference sequence). Trimming took 6 bases from V and 6 from J, leaving 12 bases between them.